The 22 T cell receptor beta chains below come from one sample, sequenced in a study of blood T cells in healthy people across ages. Primers used in a second PCR of about 6 to 11 cycles were a sample-barcoded 5' primer and a J-beta primer mix. TCRdb fed the 5' RACE reads into MiXCR, producing one record per CDR3 protein. The sample has about 1.6 million distinct CDR3 sequences, around 36% seen once. Sequenced: blood. All receptors come from a woman aged 25 to 45 in good health.

This clonotype was detected only a few times. The chain employs TRBV25-1 and TRBJ2-5; D might be TRBD1 or TRBD2, each matching 5 bases. Germline assignment: CDR1 MGHDK and CDR2 SYGVNS. The ends were cut back, 6 bases at V and 8 bases at J, with 13 bases in the middle. The CDR3 runs 12 residues. The CDR3 DNA reads as TGTGCCAGCAGAACCTCCGGGGACACCCAGTACTTC. Its translation: CASRTSGDTQYF.

J is TRBJ2-7 and V is TRBV30; TRBD2 matches 7 bases. J lost 7 bases, V lost 2 bases, and 8 bases had no gene match. There are 13 residues in the CDR3. Per germline, CDR1 GTSNPN and CDR2 SVGIG (reference sequence). The CDR3 DNA sequence: TGTGCCTGGAGTCTTAGACCCGGGGGGGAGCAGTACTTC. Its translation is CAWSLRPGGEQYF. Drawing the rest from reference TRBV30 and TRBJ2-7, the complete variable domain is SQTIHQWPATLVQPVGSPLSLECTVEGTSNPNLYWYRQAAGRGLQLLFYSVGIGQISSEVPQNLSASRPQDRQFILSSKKLLLSDSGFYLCAWSLRPGGEQYFGPGTRLTVT.

In its sample, this clonotype was seen a few times. This chain joins TRBV14 and TRBJ2-7; D gene unclear. V lost 3 bases and J 0 bases, leaving 12 bases between the germline ends. CDR1 and CDR2 (germline): SGHDN, FVKESK. This CDR3 has 15 residues. The CDR3 sequence: CASSHPAASSYEQYF. Here the CDR3 DNA reads TGTGCCAGCAGCCATCCCGCGGCGAGCTCCTACGAGCAGTACTTC.

The genes are TRBV20-1 and TRBJ2-5, with 7 bases matching TRBD1. Germline lookup yields CDR1 DFQATT and CDR2 SNEGSKA (reference sequence). The V and J ends lost 5 bases and 2 bases, in that order; junction bases with no gene match: 5. CDR3 size: 13 residues. In DNA, the CDR3 is TGCAGTGCTCTAGACAGGGAACAAGAGACCCAGTACTTC. This encodes CSALDREQETQYF.

The chain combines TRBV5-1 with TRBJ1-1; D unresolved. From germline, CDR1 is SGHRS and CDR2 YFSETQ. The V end was cut by 1 base, the J end by 8 bases, with 9 bases between. The CDR3 runs 12 residues. The CDR3 spells CASSLNGGEAFF. The CDR3, as DNA: TGCGCCAGCAGCTTGAATGGCGGGGAAGCTTTCTTT.

CDR3 bases: TGTGCCAGCAGCCAACAGGGGGCGTATAGCAATGAGCAGTTCTTC. Protein sequence: CASSQQGAYSNEQFF. V usage is TRBV7-8 and J usage is TRBJ2-1, with TRBD1 matching 9 bases. Germline V CDR1 and CDR2: SGHVS, FQNEAQ. CDR3 length equals 15 residues. Trimming removed 5 bases from V and 6 bases from J; junction bases left unmatched: 8.

This clonotype was found a few times. The V gene is TRBV20-1, the J gene TRBJ2-3, with 11 nucleotides matching TRBD2. V lost 4 bases to trimming and J lost 4 bases; unmatched junction nucleotides: 13. This CDR3 is 17 amino acids long. The germline V gene encodes CDR1 DFQATT and CDR2 SNEGSKA (reference sequence). CDR3 sequence (DNA): TGCAGTGCTACCCTTCCTACTAGCGGGAGAAGCGCAGATACGCAGTATTTT. Translating it yields CSATLPTSGRSADTQYF.

This clonotype was observed a handful of times. The chain uses TRBV20-1 and TRBJ2-1, with D tentatively TRBD1 (6 bases). This CDR3 is 15 amino acids long. Per the germline V gene, CDR1 is DFQATT and CDR2 is SNEGSKA (reference sequence). The DNA of the CDR3 is TGCAGCGCACCCCGTCTGGGGGCCACCTACAATGAGCAGTTCTTC. This codes for CSAPRLGATYNEQFF.

This clonotype was found a few times. The chain links TRBV7-9 to TRBJ2-1; D remains unclear. Germline V lookup: CDR1 SEHNR, CDR2 FQNEAQ (reference sequence). The length of the CDR3 is 16 residues. Trimming shortened V by 1 base and J by 4 bases, and 14 bases separated the two germline ends. CDR3 coding DNA: TGTGCCAGCAGCTTAGATATAGTGAACCGGTACAATGAGCAGTTCTTC. As protein: CASSLDIVNRYNEQFF.

This clonotype appeared a few times. The chain uses TRBV20-1 and TRBJ2-3, with 7 bases identical to TRBD2. CDR3 size: 15 residues. Per the germline V gene, CDR1 is DFQATT and CDR2 is SNEGSKA (reference sequence). J was trimmed by 3 bases and V by 3 bases; bases with no gene match: 9. CDR3 sequence (DNA): TGCAGTGCTAGGGGACTAAGCGGCCTGACAGATACGCAGTATTTT. Translation gives CSARGLSGLTDTQYF.

This clonotype turned up a few times. The V gene is TRBV27, the J gene TRBJ2-7; perhaps TRBD2 as D (6 bases). V gave up 5 bases and J gave up 2 bases, with 16 bases separating them. This CDR3 spans 15 amino acids. The germline V gene encodes CDR1 MNHEY and CDR2 SMNVEV (reference sequence). The CDR3: CASSVSIAVPYEQYF. The CDR3 coding sequence is TGTGCCAGCAGTGTTTCGATAGCGGTACCCTACGAGCAGTACTTC.

The chain employs TRBV3-1 and TRBJ2-4; TRBD2 agrees at 8 bases. The CDR3 sequence is 21 residues long. Germline lookup yields CDR1 LGHDT and CDR2 YNNKEL (reference sequence). J was trimmed by 1 base and V by 3 bases; bases with no gene match: 20. CDR3 residues: CASSQATSGLFSYKAKNIQYF. The CDR3 nucleotides are TGTGCCAGCAGCCAGGCCACTAGCGGCCTATTTAGTTATAAGGCCAAAAACATTCAGTACTTC.

A few counts support this clonotype. The rearrangement joins TRBV9 to TRBJ2-7; D remains ambiguous. V lost 0 bases and J lost 0, with 7 bases in between. The CDR3 is 14 amino acids. Per the germline V gene, CDR1 is SGDLS and CDR2 is YYNGEE. The CDR3 sequence: CASSVGRVSYEQYF. The CDR3, as DNA: TGTGCCAGCAGCGTAGGTCGGGTCTCCTACGAGCAGTACTTC.

The chain carries TRBV27 and TRBJ2-7; 9 nucleotides match TRBD1. The V gene's germline CDR1 is MNHEY and CDR2 SMNVEV (reference sequence). This CDR3 is built from 16 residues. V was pared by 8 bases and J by 4 bases, with 15 bases of the junction left unmatched. CDR3 sequence: CASHSTGTGRYYEQYF. The DNA of the CDR3 is TGTGCCAGCCACTCTACCGGGACAGGGAGGTATTACGAGCAGTACTTC.

In this sample, this clonotype turned up a few times. This sequence joins TRBV20-1 and TRBJ2-4; 9 bases fit TRBD2. With the DNA end fitting TRBJ2-7 better, the J assignment may be wrong. Germline V gene lookup returns CDR1 DFQATT and CDR2 SNEGSKA (reference sequence). The CDR3 consists of 13 residues. CDR3 coding DNA: TGCAGTGCTAGAGGGACTAGCGATTACGAGCAGTACTTC. Translation gives CSARGTSDYEQYF.

This clonotype appeared a single time. The chain has TRBV3-1 and TRBJ2-2; D not certain. V gave up 0 bases and J gave up 2 bases, with 13 bases separating them. The CDR3 length is 17 residues. CDR1 is LGHDT and CDR2 is YNNKEL in the germline V gene (reference sequence). CDR3 region: CASSQDWPDINTGELFF. CDR3 DNA sequence: TGTGCCAGCAGCCAAGATTGGCCAGACATTAACACCGGGGAGCTGTTTTTT.

The V and J genes are TRBV24-1 and TRBJ2-7; tentatively, D is TRBD1 or TRBD2 (5 bases each). Germline V gene data show CDR1 as KGHDR and CDR2 as SFDVKD. V lost 1 base, J lost 3 bases, and 15 bases lay in between. This CDR3 spans 16 amino acids. The CDR3, as DNA: TGTGCCACCAGTGATTTAAGAGGGCAGGGCATCTACGAGCAGTACTTC. Translating it yields CATSDLRGQGIYEQYF.

The table lists this clonotype with a few counts. This chain uses TRBV5-1 with TRBJ2-7; a possible D gene is TRBD2 (5 bases). Germline CDR1 SGHRS, CDR2 YFSETQ. The CDR3 consists of 15 residues. V was trimmed by 4 bases and J by 0 bases, leaving 14 bases between them. As DNA, the CDR3 is TGCGCCAGCAGCCTCGAGGAGGTAAGCTCCTACGAGCAGTACTTC. As protein: CASSLEEVSSYEQYF.

The chain is built from TRBV6-5 and TRBJ2-1; the D is unclear. V shed 6 bases and J shed 4 bases, with 10 bases lying between them. The CDR3 length is 13 residues. Germline V gene data show CDR1 as MNHEY and CDR2 as SVGAGI. The CDR3 nucleotides read TGTGCCAGCAGAAGGCAAGGGTACAATGAGCAGTTCTTC. It codes for CASRRQGYNEQFF.

The chain couples TRBV27 to TRBJ2-7, with 8 bases matching TRBD1. Germline loops: CDR1 MNHEY, CDR2 SMNVEV (reference sequence). V lost 0 bases to trimming and J lost 7 bases; unmatched junction nucleotides: 8. The CDR3 loop spans 15 amino acids. CDR3 amino acids: CASSLSRDRCREQYF. The CDR3 region has the DNA TGTGCCAGCAGTTTATCTAGGGACAGGTGTAGGGAGCAGTACTTC.

V is TRBV2 and J is TRBJ1-2, with D perhaps matching TRBD1 (5 bases). CDR3 length equals 16 residues. The germline CDR1 and CDR2 sequences are SNHLY and FYNNEI. With 3 bases removed from V and 3 bases from J, the gap between germline ends came to 17 bases. CDR3: CASSDRESPIDYGYTF. Written as DNA, the CDR3 is TGTGCCAGCAGTGACAGGGAATCACCAATTGACTATGGCTACACCTTC. The entire variable domain, with the rest obtained from reference TRBV2 and TRBJ1-2, is as follows: EPEVTQTPSHQVTQMGQEVILRCVPISNHLYFYWYRQILGQKVEFLVSFYNNEISEKSEIFDDQFSVERPDGSNFTLKIRSTKLEDSAMYFCASSDRESPIDYGYTFGSGTRLTVV.

The rearrangement uses TRBV5-5 and TRBJ2-7; D gene unclear. The V and J ends lost 4 bases and 6 bases respectively, with 8 bases between them. Looked up from germline, CDR1 is SGHKS and CDR2 is YYEKEE (reference sequence). CDR3 size: 11 residues. The CDR3 reads CASSTYCEQYF. The CDR3 region has the DNA TGTGCCAGCAGCACCTACTGCGAGCAGTACTTC.